The 19 T cell receptor beta chains below come from one sample, sequenced in a study of T cell clonotyping in hematopoietic cell transplantation. TCRdb's table, derived via immunoSEQ multiplex PCR, lists solely in-frame clones and lacks some. The sample yields 15,000 or so clones, more than 75% seen once. This specimen was PBMCs, taken 100 days after allogeneic stem cell transplant. These receptors all stem from a male patient in his fifties who had an allogeneic stem cell transplant from an unrelated donor, so T cells may come from the graft donor. Some clones in this sample may be carry-over from other donors' samples.

The rearrangement links TRBV5-8 to TRBJ2-7; D gene ambiguous. There are 13 residues in the CDR3. The germline V gene has CDR1 SGHTS and CDR2 YDEGEE. The ends were cut back, 0 bases at V and 4 bases at J, with 8 bases in the middle. As DNA, the CDR3 is TGTGCCAGCAGCTTGGGGCTCCTATACGAGCAGTACTTC. Translated: CASSLGLLYEQYF.

CDR3 sequence (DNA): TGTGCCTGGAGTCCGGGACAGGGGATCATCTACGAGCAGTACTTC. The encoded protein is CAWSPGQGIIYEQYF. The chain carries TRBV30 and TRBJ2-7; 10 positions match TRBD1. CDR1 GTSNPN and CDR2 SVGIG come from the germline V gene (reference sequence). V was pared by 2 bases and J by 3 bases, with 7 bases of the junction left unmatched. The CDR3 is 15 residues long.

The table lists this clone with a count of one. The V and J genes are TRBV7-2 and TRBJ2-7; D unclear. Germline values: CDR1 SGHTA, CDR2 FQGNSA. The CDR3 runs to 16 residues. V was cut by 5 bases and J by 0 bases, with 17 bases left in between. DNA for the CDR3: TGTGCCAGCAGCGCCCAGGTAGGGCGGAGCTCCTACGAGCAGTACTTC. Protein product: CASSAQVGRSSYEQYF. Combining the CDR3 with reference TRBV7-2 and TRBJ2-7 gives the whole variable domain GAGVSQSPSNKVTEKGKDVELRCDPISGHTALYWYRQSLGQGLEFLIYFQGNSAPDKSGLPSDRFSAERTGGSVSTLTIQRTQQEDSAVYLCASSAQVGRSSYEQYFGPGTRLTVT.

The chain has TRBV7-8 and TRBJ1-2; 8 nucleotides match TRBD1. The trim removed 4 bases at V and 8 bases at J, leaving 6 bases unmatched. The CDR3 contains 13 residues. CDR1 and CDR2 from the germline V gene are SGHVS and FQNEAQ. CDR3 loop: CASSSQGVEGYTF. Written as DNA, the CDR3 is TGTGCCAGCAGCTCACAGGGGGTTGAAGGCTACACCTTC.

A few counts support this clone. This chain links TRBV19 with TRBJ2-7; the match to TRBD1 covers 7 bases. Germline V gene data show CDR1 as LNHDA and CDR2 as SQIVND (reference sequence). The CDR3 spans 13 residues. Trimming cost V 4 bases and J 5 bases; bases outside gene matches: 5. The CDR3 DNA reads as TGTGCCAGTAGTACTGAACAGGGGAACGAGCAGTACTTC. It translates to CASSTEQGNEQYF.

The genes are TRBV6-5 and TRBJ1-1, with a tentative D call TRBD1 (5 bases). The CDR3 has 14 amino acids. V gave up 7 bases and J gave up 1 base, with 13 bases separating them. Germline loops: CDR1 MNHEY, CDR2 SVGAGI. The CDR3 loop is CASNDPRANTEAFF. The CDR3 DNA is TGTGCCAGCAACGACCCCAGGGCGAACACTGAAGCTTTCTTT.

CDR3 in DNA: TGCGCCAGCAGCCAAGAAGGACACCCTTCCTACGAGCAGTACTTC. It encodes CASSQEGHPSYEQYF. V and J are TRBV4-3 and TRBJ2-7, with D possibly being TRBD1 (5 bases). Germline CDR1 is LGHNA and CDR2 is YSLEER. The CDR3 has 15 amino acids. V gave up 0 bases and J gave up 1 base, with 10 bases separating them.

The sample holds one count of this clone. The J gene is TRBJ2-7, the V gene TRBV29-1; perhaps D is TRBD1 or TRBD2 (5 bases each). CDR3 length equals 12 residues. The V gene's germline CDR1 is SQVTM and CDR2 ANQGSEA. The V and J ends lost 7 bases and 3 bases respectively, with 13 bases between them. The CDR3 is CSAAAGGYEQYF. DNA of the CDR3: TGCAGCGCGGCTGCTGGGGGCTACGAGCAGTACTTC.

This clone occurred a few times. The chain recombines TRBV30 with TRBJ1-1; 7 bases match TRBD1. Unmatched junction bases numbered 4, after V lost 0 bases and J lost 6 bases. The CDR3 totals 13 residues. The germline CDR1 and CDR2 sequences are GTSNPN and SVGIG (reference sequence). In nucleotides, the CDR3 is TGTGCCTGGAGTGTCAACAGGGGTGCTGAAGCTTTCTTT. Protein sequence: CAWSVNRGAEAFF.

V gene TRBV11-2 combines with J gene TRBJ2-7, with D unresolved. Germline-derived CDR1 and CDR2 are SGHAT and FQNNGV. V dropped 5 bases and J dropped 4 bases, with 18 bases sitting between them. This CDR3 has 15 amino acids. The CDR3 here is CASSRLESARYEQYF. In DNA, the CDR3 is TGTGCCAGCAGCCGGCTAGAGTCAGCGAGATACGAGCAGTACTTC.

This clone was recorded once. The chain has TRBV7-3 and TRBJ1-4; 7 bases map to TRBD1. The CDR3 covers 14 residues. The V and J ends lost 2 bases and 6 bases, in that order; junction bases with no gene match: 3. In germline, CDR1 is SGHTA, CDR2 FQGTGA. The CDR3: CASSLEGADEKLFF. The CDR3 coding sequence is TGTGCCAGCAGCTTAGAGGGGGCTGATGAAAAACTGTTTTTT.

This clone was recorded a few times. The rearrangement joins TRBV19 to TRBJ2-1; TRBD2 agrees at 9 bases. V dropped 4 bases and J dropped 10; count of bases not matched to a gene: 5. The CDR3 runs 13 residues. Germline V lookup: CDR1 LNHDA, CDR2 SQIVND (reference sequence). The CDR3 reads CASSTGLAREQFF. CDR3 in DNA: TGTGCCAGTAGTACGGGACTAGCTCGAGAGCAGTTCTTC. The entire variable domain, with the rest obtained from reference TRBV19 and TRBJ2-1, is as follows: DGGITQSPKYLFRKEGQNVTLSCEQNLNHDAMYWYRQDPGQGLRLIYYSQIVNDFQKGDIAEGYSVSREKKESFPLTVTSAQKNPTAFYLCASSTGLAREQFFGPGTRLTVL.

The J gene is TRBJ1-2, the V gene TRBV5-1; 9 bases are a match to TRBD1. Trimming removed 0 bases from V and 4 bases from J; junction bases left unmatched: 4. This CDR3 comprises 15 residues. CDR1 and CDR2 (germline): SGHRS, YFSETQ. For the CDR3, the DNA is TGCGCCAGCAGCTTGGGTGGGACAGGGCCCTATGGCTACACCTTC. Its protein product is CASSLGGTGPYGYTF.

The gene calls are TRBV27 and TRBJ1-1, with no clear D. Germline CDR1 MNHEY, CDR2 SMNVEV (reference sequence). The V end was cut by 3 bases, the J end by 4 bases, with 9 bases between. The CDR3 has 13 residues. CDR3 amino acids: CASSLDVGTEAFF. In nucleotides, the CDR3 is TGTGCCAGCAGTTTGGATGTAGGCACTGAAGCTTTCTTT.

V gene TRBV14 combines with J gene TRBJ1-2, with 7 bases that match TRBD1. This CDR3 has 14 amino acids. Germline values: CDR1 SGHDN, CDR2 FVKESK. The V gene end was trimmed by 4 bases and the J gene end by 2 bases; junction bases not matched to a gene: 4. CDR3 loop: CASSPTTGNYGYTF. The CDR3, as DNA: TGTGCCAGCAGCCCTACGACAGGGAACTATGGCTACACCTTC.

The chain links TRBV29-1 to TRBJ1-1, with TRBD1 matching 10 bases. CDR3 length equals 16 residues. CDR1 and CDR2 (germline): SQVTM, ANQGSEA. Trimming took 3 bases from V and 11 from J; bases not matched to a gene: 18. The CDR3 DNA sequence: TGCAGCGTTGAGGGCACGAACCTAGGGACAGGGGTCCGGGCTTTCTTT. It translates to CSVEGTNLGTGVRAFF.

This rearrangement joins TRBV16 to TRBJ2-7; a possible D gene is TRBD1 (5 bases). The V end was cut by 0 bases, the J end by 3 bases, with 12 bases between. This CDR3 spans 15 amino acids. Germline CDR1 and CDR2: KGHSY and FQNENV. The CDR3 nucleotides are TGTGCCAGCAGCCAATCAGGGGAATGGAGCTACGAGCAGTACTTC. It translates to CASSQSGEWSYEQYF.

The chain combines TRBV7-3 with TRBJ2-2; D is uncertain. Trimming cost V 3 bases and J 5 bases, with 7 bases left between them. The CDR3 consists of 13 residues. Germline V gene sequence: CDR1 SGHTA, CDR2 FQGTGA. CDR3 protein: CASSFSGTGELFF. For the CDR3, the DNA is TGTGCCAGCAGCTTTTCCGGGACCGGGGAGCTGTTTTTT. The full variable domain, completed using reference TRBV7-3 and TRBJ2-2, is GAGVSQTPSNKVTEKGKYVELRCDPISGHTALYWYRQSLGQGPEFLIYFQGTGAADDSGLPNDRFFAVRPEGSVSTLKIQRTERGDSAVYLCASSFSGTGELFFGEGSRLTVL.

The chain couples TRBV30 to TRBJ2-1; no definite D call. The CDR3 runs to 12 residues. Germline V CDR1 and CDR2: GTSNPN, SVGIG (reference sequence). Trimming stripped 0 bases from V and 4 bases from J, with 4 bases between. CDR3 loop: CAWSVGYNEQFF. In nucleotides, the CDR3 is TGTGCCTGGAGTGTAGGGTACAATGAGCAGTTCTTC.